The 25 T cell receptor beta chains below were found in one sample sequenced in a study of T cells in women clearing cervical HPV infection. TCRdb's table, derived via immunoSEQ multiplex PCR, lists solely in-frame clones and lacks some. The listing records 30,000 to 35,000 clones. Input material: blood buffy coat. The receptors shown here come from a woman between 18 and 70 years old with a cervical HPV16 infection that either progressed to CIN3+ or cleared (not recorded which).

The sequenced CDR3 bases are TGTGCCAGCAGCTCCCAAGCGGGGGGGCCGAATGAG. Amino acids: CASSSQAGGPNE. The full CDR3 protein is CASSSQAGGPNEQFF. The chain recombines TRBV7-7 with TRBJ2-1, with TRBD2 matching 10 bases. With the read ending 3 residues before the CDR3 end, the germline J gene is used to fill in that end. Germline CDR1 reads SSHAT; CDR2 reads FNYEAQ (reference sequence). V lost 4 bases, J lost 7 bases, and 7 bases stayed unmatched. The length of the CDR3 is 15 residues.

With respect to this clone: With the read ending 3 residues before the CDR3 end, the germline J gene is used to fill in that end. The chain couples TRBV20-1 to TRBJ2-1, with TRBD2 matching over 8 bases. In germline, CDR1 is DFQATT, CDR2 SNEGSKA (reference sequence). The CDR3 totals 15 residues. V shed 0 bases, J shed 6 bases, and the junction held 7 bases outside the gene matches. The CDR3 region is CSARDRGGLFNEQFF. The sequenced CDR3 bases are TGCAGTGCTAGAGATCGGGGGGGCCTTTTCAATGAG.

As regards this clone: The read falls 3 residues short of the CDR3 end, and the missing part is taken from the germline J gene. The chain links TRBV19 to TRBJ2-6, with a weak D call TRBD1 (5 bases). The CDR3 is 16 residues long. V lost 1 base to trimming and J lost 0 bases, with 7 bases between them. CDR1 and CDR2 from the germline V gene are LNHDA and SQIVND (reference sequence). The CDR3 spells CASSIGDSSGANVLTF. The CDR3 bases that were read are TGTGCCAGTAGTATAGGTGACAGCTCTGGGGCCAACGTC.

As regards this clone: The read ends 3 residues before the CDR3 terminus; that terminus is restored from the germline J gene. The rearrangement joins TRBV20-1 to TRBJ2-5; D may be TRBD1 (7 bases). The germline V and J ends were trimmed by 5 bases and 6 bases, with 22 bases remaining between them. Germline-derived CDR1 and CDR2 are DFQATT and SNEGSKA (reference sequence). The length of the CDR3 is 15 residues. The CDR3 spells CSAESPQGGRKTQYF. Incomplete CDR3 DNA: TGCAGTGCTGAAAGCCCCCAGGGGGGCCGGAAGACC.

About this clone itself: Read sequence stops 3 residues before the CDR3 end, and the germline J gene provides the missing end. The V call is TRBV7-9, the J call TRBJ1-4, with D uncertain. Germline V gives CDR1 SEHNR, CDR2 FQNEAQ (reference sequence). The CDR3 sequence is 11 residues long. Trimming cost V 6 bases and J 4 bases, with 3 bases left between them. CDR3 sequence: CASSYNEKLFF. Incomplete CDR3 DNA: TGTGCCAGCAGTTATAATGAAAAA. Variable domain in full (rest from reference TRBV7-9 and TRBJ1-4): DTGVSQNPRHKITKRGQNVTFRCDPISEHNRLYWYRQTLGQGPEFLTYFQNEAQLEKSRLLSDRFSAERPKGSFSTLEIQRTEQGDSAMYLCASSYNEKLFFGSGTQLSVL.

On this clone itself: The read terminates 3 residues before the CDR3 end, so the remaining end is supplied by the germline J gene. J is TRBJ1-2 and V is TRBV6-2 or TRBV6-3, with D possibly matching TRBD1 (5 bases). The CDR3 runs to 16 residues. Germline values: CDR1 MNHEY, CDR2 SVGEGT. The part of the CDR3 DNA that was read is TGTGCCAGCAGTTACGGGGCGGGGGGACGCACAGATACC. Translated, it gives CASSYGAGGRTDT. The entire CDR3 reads CASSYGAGGRTDTYTF.

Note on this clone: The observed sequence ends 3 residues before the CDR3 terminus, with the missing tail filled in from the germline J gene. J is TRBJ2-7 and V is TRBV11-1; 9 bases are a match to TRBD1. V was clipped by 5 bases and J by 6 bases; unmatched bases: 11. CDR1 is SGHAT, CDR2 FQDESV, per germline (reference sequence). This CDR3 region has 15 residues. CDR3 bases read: TGTGCCAGCAGCCTCTTAGGACAGGGGTCGGTCGAG. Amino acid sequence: CASSLLGQGSVE. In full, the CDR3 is CASSLLGQGSVEQYF.

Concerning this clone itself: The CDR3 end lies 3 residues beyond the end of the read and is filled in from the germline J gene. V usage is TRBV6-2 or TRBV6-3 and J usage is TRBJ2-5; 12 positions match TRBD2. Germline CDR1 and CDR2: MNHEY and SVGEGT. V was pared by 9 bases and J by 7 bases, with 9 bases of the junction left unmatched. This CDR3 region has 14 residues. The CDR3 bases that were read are TGTGCCAGTCGCCTAGCGGGGGGGCCCAGGACC. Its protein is CASRLAGGPRT. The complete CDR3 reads CASRLAGGPRTQYF.

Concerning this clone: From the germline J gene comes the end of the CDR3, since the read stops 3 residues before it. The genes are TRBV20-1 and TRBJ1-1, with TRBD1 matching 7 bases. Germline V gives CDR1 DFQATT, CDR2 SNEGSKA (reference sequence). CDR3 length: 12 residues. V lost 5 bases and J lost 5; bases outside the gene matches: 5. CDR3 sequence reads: CSASRGRTEAFF. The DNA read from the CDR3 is TGCAGTGCTTCCAGGGGGAGAACTGAA.

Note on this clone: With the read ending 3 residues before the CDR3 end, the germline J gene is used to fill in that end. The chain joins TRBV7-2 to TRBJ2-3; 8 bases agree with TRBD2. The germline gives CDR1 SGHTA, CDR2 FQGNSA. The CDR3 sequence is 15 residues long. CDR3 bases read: TGTGCCAGCAGCTTTAACGGGGGGGTACAAGAGACG. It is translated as CASSFNGGVQET. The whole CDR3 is CASSFNGGVQETQYF. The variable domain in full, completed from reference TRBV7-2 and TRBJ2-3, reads GAGVSQSPSNKVTEKGKDVELRCDPISGHTALYWYRQSLGQGLEFLIYFQGNSAPDKSGLPSDRFSAERTGGSVSTLTIQRTQQEDSAVYLCASSFNGGVQETQYFGPGTRLTVL.

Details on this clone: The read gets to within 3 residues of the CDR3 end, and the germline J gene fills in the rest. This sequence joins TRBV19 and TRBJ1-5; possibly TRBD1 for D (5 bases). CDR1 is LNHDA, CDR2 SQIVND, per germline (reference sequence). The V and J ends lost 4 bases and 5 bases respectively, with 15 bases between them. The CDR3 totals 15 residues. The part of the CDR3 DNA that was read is TGTGCCAGTAGTAGACTGGGGCGTGGGGATCAGCCC. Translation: CASSRLGRGDQP. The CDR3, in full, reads CASSRLGRGDQPQHF.

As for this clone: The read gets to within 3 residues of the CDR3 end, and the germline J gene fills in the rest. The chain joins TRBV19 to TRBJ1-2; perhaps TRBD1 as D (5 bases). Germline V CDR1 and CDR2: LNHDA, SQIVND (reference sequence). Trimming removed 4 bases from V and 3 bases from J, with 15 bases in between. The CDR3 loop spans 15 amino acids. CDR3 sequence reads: CASSTPAGSDYGYTF. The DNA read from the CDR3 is TGTGCCAGTAGTACCCCGGCAGGGTCGGACTATGGC. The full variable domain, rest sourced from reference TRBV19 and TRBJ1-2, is DGGITQSPKYLFRKEGQNVTLSCEQNLNHDAMYWYRQDPGQGLRLIYYSQIVNDFQKGDIAEGYSVSREKKESFPLTVTSAQKNPTAFYLCASSTPAGSDYGYTFGSGTRLTVV.

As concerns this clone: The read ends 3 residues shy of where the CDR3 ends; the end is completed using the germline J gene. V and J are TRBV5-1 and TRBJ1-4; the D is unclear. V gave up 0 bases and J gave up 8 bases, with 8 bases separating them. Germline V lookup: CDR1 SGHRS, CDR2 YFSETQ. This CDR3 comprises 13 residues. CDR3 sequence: CASSLGRGEKLFF. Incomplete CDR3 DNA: TGCGCCAGCAGCTTGGGTCGTGGCGAAAAA.

The CDR3: CSARDRLYEQYF. Partial CDR3 DNA: TGCAGTGCTAGAGATCGACTCTACGAG. The V call is TRBV20-1, the J call TRBJ2-7; D is unclear. With the read ending 3 residues before the CDR3 end, the germline J gene is used to fill in that end. The ends were cut back, 0 bases at V and 3 bases at J, with 6 bases in the middle. This CDR3 contains 12 residues. CDR1 and CDR2 (germline): DFQATT, SNEGSKA (reference sequence).

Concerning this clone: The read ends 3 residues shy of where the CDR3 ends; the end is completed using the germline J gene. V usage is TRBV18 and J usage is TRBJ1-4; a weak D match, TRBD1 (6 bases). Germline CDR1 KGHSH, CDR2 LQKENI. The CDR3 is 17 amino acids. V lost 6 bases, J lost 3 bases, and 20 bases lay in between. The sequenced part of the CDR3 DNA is TGTGCCAGCTCTCCGAACAGGGAAAGCGCGTCTAATGAAAAA. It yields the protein CASSPNRESASNEK. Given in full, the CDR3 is CASSPNRESASNEKLFF.

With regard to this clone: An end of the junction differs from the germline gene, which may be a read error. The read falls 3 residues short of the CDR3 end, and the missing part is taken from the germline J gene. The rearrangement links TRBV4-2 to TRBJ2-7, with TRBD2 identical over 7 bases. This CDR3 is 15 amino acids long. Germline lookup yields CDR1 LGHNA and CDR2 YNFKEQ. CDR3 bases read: TGCGCCAGCAGCCAACAGCGGGGTGCGGTCCACGAG. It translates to CASSQQRGAVHE. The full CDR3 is CASSQQRGAVHEQYF.

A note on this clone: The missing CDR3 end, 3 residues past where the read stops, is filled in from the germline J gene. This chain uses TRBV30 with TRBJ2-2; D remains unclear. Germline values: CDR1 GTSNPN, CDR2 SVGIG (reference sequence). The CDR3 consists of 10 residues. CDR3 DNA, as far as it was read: TGTGCCTGGAGTAGTAAAGGG. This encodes CAWSSKG. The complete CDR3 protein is CAWSSKGLFF. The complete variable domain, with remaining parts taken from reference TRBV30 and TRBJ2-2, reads SQTIHQWPATLVQPVGSPLSLECTVEGTSNPNLYWYRQAAGRGLQLLFYSVGIGQISSEVPQNLSASRPQDRQFILSSKKLLLSDSGFYLCAWSSKGLFFGEGSRLTVL.

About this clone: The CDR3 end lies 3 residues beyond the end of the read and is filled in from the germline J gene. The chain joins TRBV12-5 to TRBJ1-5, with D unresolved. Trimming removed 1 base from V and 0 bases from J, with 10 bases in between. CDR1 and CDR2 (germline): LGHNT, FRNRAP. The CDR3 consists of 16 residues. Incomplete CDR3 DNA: TGTGCTAGTGGTTTGGCACGAGCTTATAGCAATCAGCCC. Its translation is CASGLARAYSNQP. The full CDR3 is CASGLARAYSNQPQHF.

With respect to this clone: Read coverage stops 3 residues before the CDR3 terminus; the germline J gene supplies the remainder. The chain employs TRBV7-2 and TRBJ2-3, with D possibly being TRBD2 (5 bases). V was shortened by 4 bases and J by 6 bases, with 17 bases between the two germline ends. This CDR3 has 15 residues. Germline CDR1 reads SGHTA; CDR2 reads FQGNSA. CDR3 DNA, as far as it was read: TGTGCCAGCAGCTCTCTACTCGACCCGGGGGATACG. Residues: CASSSLLDPGDT. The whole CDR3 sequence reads CASSSLLDPGDTQYF.

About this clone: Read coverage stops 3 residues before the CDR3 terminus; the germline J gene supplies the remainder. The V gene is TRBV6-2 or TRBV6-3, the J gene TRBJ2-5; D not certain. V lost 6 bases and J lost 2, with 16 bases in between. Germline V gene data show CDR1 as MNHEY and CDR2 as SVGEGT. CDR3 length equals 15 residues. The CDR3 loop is CASSRDLSGQETQYF. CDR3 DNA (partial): TGTGCCAGCAGCCGAGACCTGTCAGGACAAGAGACC.

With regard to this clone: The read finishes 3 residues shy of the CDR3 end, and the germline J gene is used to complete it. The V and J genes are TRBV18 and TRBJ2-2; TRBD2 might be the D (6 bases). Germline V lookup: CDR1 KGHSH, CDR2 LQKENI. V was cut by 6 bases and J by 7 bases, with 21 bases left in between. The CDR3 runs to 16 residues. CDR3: CASSPNGTPLGGELFF. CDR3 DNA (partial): TGTGCCAGCTCCCCCAACGGGACTCCCCTCGGCGGGGAG.

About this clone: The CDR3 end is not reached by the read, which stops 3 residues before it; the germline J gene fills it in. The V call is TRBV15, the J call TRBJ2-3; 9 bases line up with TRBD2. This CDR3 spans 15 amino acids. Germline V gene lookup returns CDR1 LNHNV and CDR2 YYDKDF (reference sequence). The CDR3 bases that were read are TGTGCCACCAGCAGGGAAACCGGGACTAGCAAGGCG. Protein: CATSRETGTSKA. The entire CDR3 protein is CATSRETGTSKAQYF.

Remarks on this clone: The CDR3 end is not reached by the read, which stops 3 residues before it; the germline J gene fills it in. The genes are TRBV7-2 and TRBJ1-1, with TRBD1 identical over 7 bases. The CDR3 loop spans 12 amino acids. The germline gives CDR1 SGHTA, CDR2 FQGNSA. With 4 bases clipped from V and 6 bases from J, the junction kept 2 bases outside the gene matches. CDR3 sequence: CASSSQGSEAFF. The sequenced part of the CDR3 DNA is TGTGCCAGCAGCTCACAGGGGTCTGAA.

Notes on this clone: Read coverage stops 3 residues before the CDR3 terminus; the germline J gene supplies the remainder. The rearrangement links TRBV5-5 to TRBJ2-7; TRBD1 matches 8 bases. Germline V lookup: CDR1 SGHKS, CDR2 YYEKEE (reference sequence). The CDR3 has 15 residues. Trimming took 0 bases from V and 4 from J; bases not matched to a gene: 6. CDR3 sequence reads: CASSLASGQAYEQYF. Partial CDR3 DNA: TGTGCCAGCAGCTTGGCCTCGGGACAGGCATACGAG.

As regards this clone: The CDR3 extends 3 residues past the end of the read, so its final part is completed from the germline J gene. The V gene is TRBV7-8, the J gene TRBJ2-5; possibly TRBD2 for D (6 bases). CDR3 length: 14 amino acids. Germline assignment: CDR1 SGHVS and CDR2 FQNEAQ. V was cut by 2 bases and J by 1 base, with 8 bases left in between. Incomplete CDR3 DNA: TGTGCCAGCAGCTTAACTAGCCCCCAAGAGACC. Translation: CASSLTSPQET. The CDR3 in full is CASSLTSPQETQYF.